These T cell receptor beta chains were read from a single sample in a study of blood T cell repertoires in COVID-19. Libraries were prepared by immunoSEQ multiplex PCR; TCRdb keeps only in-frame clonotypes and omits some of them. The data contain about 130,000 clones, about 80% of them singletons. The specimen was PBMCs or T cells enriched from blood (not recorded which). These receptors were obtained from a middle-aged man who had recovered from COVID-19. The CDR3 runs from the conserved cysteine through the conserved F or W. D genes are given only for firm matches. Size is omitted from some rows. Given values are once, few, many or a class for expanded clones.

j_gene: TRBJ1-2
d_gene: .
abundance: few
v_gene: TRBV29-1
CDR3nt: TGCAGCGTTTTGGGGGGCTATGGCTACACCTTC
CDR3aa: CSVLGGYGYTF

j_gene: TRBJ2-1
d_gene: .
abundance: .
v_gene: TRBV3-1/TRBV3-2
CDR3nt: TGTGCCAGCAGCCTTCAGAGCGGCAATGAGCAGTTCTTC
CDR3aa: CASSLQSGNEQFF

j_gene: TRBJ1-4
d_gene: TRBD1
abundance: .
v_gene: TRBV24-1
CDR3nt: TGTGCCACCAGTGACGACAGGGGAGCTAATGAAAAACTGTTTTTT
CDR3aa: CATSDDRGANEKLFF

j_gene: TRBJ1-2
d_gene: .
abundance: .
v_gene: TRBV6-5
CDR3nt: TGTGCCAGCAGGAGGGATGCTAACTATGGCTACACCTTC
CDR3aa: CASRRDANYGYTF

j_gene: TRBJ1-2
d_gene: .
abundance: .
v_gene: TRBV9
CDR3nt: TGTGCCAGCAGCGTAGACAGGGCCGATGGCTACACCTTC
CDR3aa: CASSVDRADGYTF

j_gene: TRBJ2-7
d_gene: TRBD1
abundance: .
v_gene: TRBV5-1
CDR3nt: TGCGCCAGCAGCTTGGAAGGACAGGGGTGGAGCGAGCAGTACTTC
CDR3aa: CASSLEGQGWSEQYF

j_gene: TRBJ2-2
d_gene: .
abundance: .
v_gene: TRBV9
CDR3nt: TGTGCCAGCAGCTTTCAGGGTAGCCCCCCCACCGGGGAGCTGTTTTTT
CDR3aa: CASSFQGSPPTGELFF

j_gene: TRBJ2-1
d_gene: TRBD2
abundance: once
v_gene: TRBV10-2
CDR3nt: TGCGCCAGCAGAGTGGGACTAGCGGGGGCCCCCTCCTACAATGAGCAGTTCTTC
CDR3aa: CASRVGLAGAPSYNEQFF

j_gene: TRBJ2-7
d_gene: .
abundance: few
v_gene: TRBV9
CDR3nt: TGTGCCAGCAGCGTAGTCCCAGGTAACGACTACGAGCAGTACTTC
CDR3aa: CASSVVPGNDYEQYF

j_gene: TRBJ1-1
d_gene: TRBD1
abundance: .
v_gene: TRBV27
CDR3nt: TGTGCCAGCAGTTCATCCGGACAGGGGGCTAGGACTGAAGCTTTCTTT
CDR3aa: CASSSSGQGARTEAFF

j_gene: TRBJ2-5
d_gene: .
abundance: .
v_gene: TRBV9
CDR3nt: TGTGCCAGCAGCGCCCAGATTCAAGAGACCCAGTACTTC
CDR3aa: CASSAQIQETQYF

j_gene: TRBJ2-2
d_gene: .
abundance: once
v_gene: TRBV29-1
CDR3nt: TGCAGCGTTGAAATTGTAACCGGGGAGCTGTTTTTT
CDR3aa: CSVEIVTGELFF

j_gene: TRBJ2-5
d_gene: .
abundance: .
v_gene: TRBV18
CDR3nt: TGTGCCAGCTCACCACCGTCCCGCACACAAGAGACCCAGTACTTC
CDR3aa: CASSPPSRTQETQYF

j_gene: TRBJ1-5
d_gene: .
abundance: .
v_gene: TRBV28
CDR3nt: TGTGCCAGCAGTTTGGCGGAGTATTATAGCAATCAGCCCCAGCATTTT
CDR3aa: CASSLAEYYSNQPQHF

j_gene: TRBJ1-2
d_gene: .
abundance: .
v_gene: TRBV6-2/TRBV6-3
CDR3nt: TGTGCCAGCAGTCACGGTTACTATGGCTACACCTTC
CDR3aa: CASSHGYYGYTF

j_gene: TRBJ1-1
d_gene: TRBD1
abundance: .
v_gene: TRBV6-4
CDR3nt: TGTGCCAGCAGTGACTCTGCAGGGGGGAACACTGAAGCTTTCTTT
CDR3aa: CASSDSAGGNTEAFF

j_gene: TRBJ2-7
d_gene: TRBD1
abundance: .
v_gene: TRBV24-1
CDR3nt: TGTGCCACCAGTAGGGGGACAGACAACTTC
CDR3aa: CATSRGTDNF

j_gene: TRBJ2-5
d_gene: TRBD2
abundance: .
v_gene: TRBV19
CDR3nt: TGTGCCAGTAGTATGGGGACTAGCGGGGGTGAGACCCAGTACTTC
CDR3aa: CASSMGTSGGETQYF

j_gene: TRBJ2-2
d_gene: TRBD1
abundance: once
v_gene: TRBV2
CDR3nt: TGTGCCAGCCGTGGGACAGCGAACACCGGGGAGCTGTTTTTT
CDR3aa: CASRGTANTGELFF

j_gene: TRBJ2-5
d_gene: TRBD1
abundance: once
v_gene: TRBV9
CDR3nt: TGTGCCAGCAGCGTTAGGGACAGGGTGGAGACCCAGTACTTC
CDR3aa: CASSVRDRVETQYF

j_gene: TRBJ2-5
d_gene: TRBD2
abundance: .
v_gene: TRBV10-3
CDR3nt: TGTGCCATCAGTGACATAGCGGGGAGACAAGAGACCCAGTACTTC
CDR3aa: CAISDIAGRQETQYF

j_gene: TRBJ2-7
d_gene: TRBD1
abundance: .
v_gene: TRBV9
CDR3nt: TGTGCCAGCAGCGCTGGATTCGGACAGGGTCTTTACGAGCAGTACTTC
CDR3aa: CASSAGFGQGLYEQYF

j_gene: TRBJ1-1
d_gene: .
abundance: once
v_gene: TRBV14
CDR3nt: TGTGCCAGCAGCTTAGGGCGGGCTACCGAAGCTTTCTTT
CDR3aa: CASSLGRATEAFF

j_gene: TRBJ2-3
d_gene: TRBD1
abundance: .
v_gene: TRBV30
CDR3nt: TGTGCCTGGAGTGTAGTTGGACAGGGACGGGGGACGCAGTATTTT
CDR3aa: CAWSVVGQGRGTQYF

j_gene: TRBJ1-5
d_gene: TRBD1
abundance: .
v_gene: TRBV19
CDR3nt: TGTGCCAGTAGTACACAGGGGATCTATAGCAATCAGCCCCAGCATTTT
CDR3aa: CASSTQGIYSNQPQHF

j_gene: TRBJ2-5
d_gene: TRBD2
abundance: few
v_gene: TRBV5-6
CDR3nt: TGTGCCAGCAGCCCCCCGCTACTAGCGGGGAGGCAAGAGACCCAGTACTTC
CDR3aa: CASSPPLLAGRQETQYF

j_gene: TRBJ2-2
d_gene: TRBD2
abundance: once
v_gene: TRBV20-1
CDR3nt: TGCAGTGCTAGTGTACTAGCGGGGGCCCGGCAAAGGTCCGGGGAGCTGTTTTTT
CDR3aa: CSASVLAGARQRSGELFF

j_gene: TRBJ2-3
d_gene: .
abundance: .
v_gene: TRBV15
CDR3nt: TGTGCCACCAGCAGAGCGGTCGCCGGCACAGATACGCAGTATTTT
CDR3aa: CATSRAVAGTDTQYF

j_gene: TRBJ1-5
d_gene: .
abundance: .
v_gene: TRBV7-2
CDR3nt: TGTGCCAGCAGCTTAGCGTTACGGGGGGATCAGCCCCAGCATTTT
CDR3aa: CASSLALRGDQPQHF

j_gene: TRBJ1-3
d_gene: .
abundance: .
v_gene: TRBV7-8
CDR3nt: TGTGCCAGCAGCTTAACGGGGGGAACAGCCTCTGGAAACACCATATATTTT
CDR3aa: CASSLTGGTASGNTIYF

j_gene: TRBJ2-4
d_gene: TRBD1
abundance: .
v_gene: TRBV7-2
CDR3nt: TGTGCCAGCAGCTTTGGGACAGGGGGCATCCAAAACATTCAGTACTTC
CDR3aa: CASSFGTGGIQNIQYF

j_gene: TRBJ2-5
d_gene: .
abundance: .
v_gene: TRBV5-5
CDR3nt: TGTGCCAGCAGGTCGGGGGGCTGGGAGACCCAGTACTTC
CDR3aa: CASRSGGWETQYF

j_gene: TRBJ2-3
d_gene: TRBD1
abundance: .
v_gene: TRBV15
CDR3nt: TGTGCCACCAGGCGAACCGGGACAGACCTCACAGATACGCAGTATTTT
CDR3aa: CATRRTGTDLTDTQYF

j_gene: TRBJ2-3
d_gene: TRBD1
abundance: .
v_gene: TRBV24-1
CDR3nt: TGTGCCACCAGTGACTGGGACAGAGCGCTCACAGATACGCAGTATTTT
CDR3aa: CATSDWDRALTDTQYF

j_gene: TRBJ2-3
d_gene: .
abundance: .
v_gene: TRBV6-5
CDR3nt: TGTGCCAGCAGTTACACTGTCACAGATACGCAGTATTTT
CDR3aa: CASSYTVTDTQYF

j_gene: TRBJ1-1
d_gene: TRBD1
abundance: .
v_gene: TRBV12-3/TRBV12-4
CDR3nt: TGTGCCAGCAAGACAGGGGGCTGGGCTGAAGCTTTCTTT
CDR3aa: CASKTGGWAEAFF

j_gene: TRBJ1-2
d_gene: TRBD1
abundance: .
v_gene: TRBV9
CDR3nt: TGTGCCAGCAGCGTAAGCCGCGGACAGGGGGATCGGGGCTACACCTTC
CDR3aa: CASSVSRGQGDRGYTF

j_gene: TRBJ2-7
d_gene: .
abundance: few
v_gene: TRBV14
CDR3nt: TGTGCCAGCAGCCAAGATCGTACGACCGGGACACCATTTTTTTCCTACGAGCAGTACTTC
CDR3aa: CASSQDRTTGTPFFSYEQYF

j_gene: TRBJ2-5
d_gene: TRBD1
abundance: .
v_gene: TRBV10-3
CDR3nt: TGTGCCATCAGAGGACAGGGGGCGCATGAGACCCAGTACTTC
CDR3aa: CAIRGQGAHETQYF

j_gene: TRBJ2-1
d_gene: TRBD1
abundance: .
v_gene: TRBV28
CDR3nt: TGTGCCAGCAGTTTAAGTTTTATGTGGGACAGGGTGCAGTACAATGAGCAGTTCTTC
CDR3aa: CASSLSFMWDRVQYNEQFF

j_gene: TRBJ2-7
d_gene: TRBD1
abundance: .
v_gene: TRBV4-3
CDR3nt: TGCGCCAGCAGCCAAGGTCCCGCCCGGGACAGGGGCTCCTACGAGCAGTACTTC
CDR3aa: CASSQGPARDRGSYEQYF